Listed here is a single T cell receptor (beta chain). What it binds is unknown. Only in-frame clones appear in the TCRdb table, and some are missing; sequencing was by immunoSEQ multiplex PCR. Among about 54,000 clones listed, 91% were seen once. These data are taken from a study of PD-1 blockade in classical Hodgkin lymphoma. At the level of the study: Intravenous delivery of nivolumab at 3 mg/kg to patients occurred every 2 weeks. Study results and limitations: Prior to therapy, complete responders displayed diversity much like that of newly diagnosed patients. A reduction in baseline TCR diversity was reportedly seen in newly diagnosed patients relative to healthy donors. CD4+ TCR diversity, unlike CD8+, rose significantly by C4D1.

Relapse after autologous stem cell transplantation occurred in every patient, and brentuximab vedotin exposure varied. This receptor was identified in a human donor with classical Hodgkin lymphoma. Here the sequenced sample was peripheral blood mononuclear cells (PBMCs), taken before the second cycle of nivolumab.

For the CDR3, the DNA is TGTGCCAGCAGTTACCGATTTGTCCACTCCGAGCAGTTCTTC. Protein product: CASSYRFVHSEQFF. This chain joins TRBV6-6 and TRBJ2-1, with unresolved D. The CDR3 runs 14 residues. Trimming pared 2 bases from V and 10 bases from J, leaving 15 bases between. CDR1 and CDR2 (germline): MNHNY, SVGAGI (reference sequence).